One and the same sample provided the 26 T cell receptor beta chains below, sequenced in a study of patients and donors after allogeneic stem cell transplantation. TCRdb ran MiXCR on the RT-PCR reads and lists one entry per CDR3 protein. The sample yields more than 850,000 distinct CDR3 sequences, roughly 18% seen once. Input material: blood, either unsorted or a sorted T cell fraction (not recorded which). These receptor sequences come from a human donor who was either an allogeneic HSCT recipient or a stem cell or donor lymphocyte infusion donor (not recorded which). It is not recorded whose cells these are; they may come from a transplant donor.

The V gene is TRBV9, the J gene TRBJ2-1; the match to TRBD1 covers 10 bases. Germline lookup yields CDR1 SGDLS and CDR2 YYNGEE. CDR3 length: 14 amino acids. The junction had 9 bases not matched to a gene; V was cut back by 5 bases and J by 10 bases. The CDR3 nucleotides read TGTGCCAGCAGTCCTGGGACAGGGGTCGGGGAGCAGTTCTTC. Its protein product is CASSPGTGVGEQFF.

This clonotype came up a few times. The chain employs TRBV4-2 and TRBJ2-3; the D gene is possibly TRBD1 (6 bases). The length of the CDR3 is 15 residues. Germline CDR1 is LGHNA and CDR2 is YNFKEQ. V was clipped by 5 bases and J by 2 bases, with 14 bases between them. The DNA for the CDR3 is TGTGCCAGCAGCAAAGGACAGCAATTCACAGATACGCAGTATTTT. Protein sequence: CASSKGQQFTDTQYF.

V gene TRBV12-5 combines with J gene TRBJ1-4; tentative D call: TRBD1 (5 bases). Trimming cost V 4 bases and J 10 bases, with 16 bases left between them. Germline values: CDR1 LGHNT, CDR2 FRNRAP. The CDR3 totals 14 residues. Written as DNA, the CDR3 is TGTGCTAGTGGTTCTTCCGGGGCTCGGGGAAAACTGTTTTTT. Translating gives CASGSSGARGKLFF.

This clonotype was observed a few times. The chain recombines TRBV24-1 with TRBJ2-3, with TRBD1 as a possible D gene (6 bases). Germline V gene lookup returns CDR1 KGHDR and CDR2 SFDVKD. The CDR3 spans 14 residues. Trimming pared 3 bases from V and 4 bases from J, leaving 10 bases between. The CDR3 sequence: CATSDPTGPDTQYF. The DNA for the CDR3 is TGTGCCACCAGTGATCCAACAGGGCCAGATACGCAGTATTTT.

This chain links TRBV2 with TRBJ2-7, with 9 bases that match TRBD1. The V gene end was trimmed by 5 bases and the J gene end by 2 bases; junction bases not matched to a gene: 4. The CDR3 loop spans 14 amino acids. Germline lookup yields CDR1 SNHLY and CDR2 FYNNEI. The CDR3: CASSFDRGAYEQYF. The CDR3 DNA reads TGTGCCAGCAGTTTTGACAGGGGGGCCTACGAGCAGTACTTC. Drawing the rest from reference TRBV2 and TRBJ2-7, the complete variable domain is EPEVTQTPSHQVTQMGQEVILRCVPISNHLYFYWYRQILGQKVEFLVSFYNNEISEKSEIFDDQFSVERPDGSNFTLKIRSTKLEDSAMYFCASSFDRGAYEQYFGPGTRLTVT.

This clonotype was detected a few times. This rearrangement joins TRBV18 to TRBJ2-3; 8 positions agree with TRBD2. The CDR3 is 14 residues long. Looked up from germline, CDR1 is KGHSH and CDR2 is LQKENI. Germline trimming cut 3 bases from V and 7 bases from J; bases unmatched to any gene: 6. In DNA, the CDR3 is TGTGCCAGCTCACCCCCGGGGGGGCGGAATACGCAGTATTTT. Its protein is CASSPPGGRNTQYF.

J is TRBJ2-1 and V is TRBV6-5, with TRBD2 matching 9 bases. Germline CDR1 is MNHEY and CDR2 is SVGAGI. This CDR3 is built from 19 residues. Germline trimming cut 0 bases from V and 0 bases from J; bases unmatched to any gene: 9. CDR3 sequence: CASSYSLRLAELSYNEQFF. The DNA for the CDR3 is TGTGCCAGCAGTTACTCCCTCCGACTAGCGGAGCTCTCCTACAATGAGCAGTTCTTC.

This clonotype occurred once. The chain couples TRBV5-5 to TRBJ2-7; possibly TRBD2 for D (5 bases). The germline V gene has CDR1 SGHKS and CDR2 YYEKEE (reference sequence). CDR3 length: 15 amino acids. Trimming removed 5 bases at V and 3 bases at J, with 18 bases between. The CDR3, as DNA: TGTGCCAGCAGGGACGGGATCCTCGAAATCTACGAGCAGTACTTC. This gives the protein CASRDGILEIYEQYF.

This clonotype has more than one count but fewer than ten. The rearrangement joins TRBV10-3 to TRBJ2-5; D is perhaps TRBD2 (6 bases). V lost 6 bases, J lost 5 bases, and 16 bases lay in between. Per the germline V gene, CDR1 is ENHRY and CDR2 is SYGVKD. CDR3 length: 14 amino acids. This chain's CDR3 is CAISTGDVRETQYF. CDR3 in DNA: TGTGCCATCAGCACGGGGGACGTGAGGGAGACCCAGTACTTC.

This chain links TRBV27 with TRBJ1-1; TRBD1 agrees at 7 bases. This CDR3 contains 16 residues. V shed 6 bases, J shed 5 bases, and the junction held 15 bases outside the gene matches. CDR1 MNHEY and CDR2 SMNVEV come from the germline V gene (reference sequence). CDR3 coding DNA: TGTGCCAGCAGCCTTATCCGGACAGGTCGAAGGACTGAAGCTTTCTTT. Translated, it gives CASSLIRTGRRTEAFF.

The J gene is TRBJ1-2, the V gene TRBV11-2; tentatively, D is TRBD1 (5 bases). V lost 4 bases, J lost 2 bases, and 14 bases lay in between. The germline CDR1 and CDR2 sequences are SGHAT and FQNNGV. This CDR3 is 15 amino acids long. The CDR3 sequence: CASSSFKGINYGYTF. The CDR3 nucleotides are TGTGCCAGCAGCTCCTTTAAGGGGATAAACTATGGCTACACCTTC. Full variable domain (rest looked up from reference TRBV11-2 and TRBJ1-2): EAGVAQSPRYKIIEKRQSVAFWCNPISGHATLYWYQQILGQGPKLLIQFQNNGVVDDSQLPKDRFSAERLKGVDSTLKIQPAKLEDSAVYLCASSSFKGINYGYTFGSGTRLTVV.

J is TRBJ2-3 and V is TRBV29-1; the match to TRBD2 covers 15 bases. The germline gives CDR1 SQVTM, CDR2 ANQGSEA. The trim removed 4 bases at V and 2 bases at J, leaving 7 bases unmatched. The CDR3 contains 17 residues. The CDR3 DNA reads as TGCAGCGTTGGTGGGACTAGCGGGGGGCTATACACAGATACGCAGTATTTT. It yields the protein CSVGGTSGGLYTDTQYF.

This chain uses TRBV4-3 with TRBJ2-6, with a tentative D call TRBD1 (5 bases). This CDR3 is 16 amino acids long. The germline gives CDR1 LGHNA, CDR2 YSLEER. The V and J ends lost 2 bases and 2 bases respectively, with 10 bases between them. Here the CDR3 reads CASSQSAGPGANVLTF. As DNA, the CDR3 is TGCGCCAGCAGCCAATCGGCAGGGCCTGGGGCCAACGTCCTGACTTTC.

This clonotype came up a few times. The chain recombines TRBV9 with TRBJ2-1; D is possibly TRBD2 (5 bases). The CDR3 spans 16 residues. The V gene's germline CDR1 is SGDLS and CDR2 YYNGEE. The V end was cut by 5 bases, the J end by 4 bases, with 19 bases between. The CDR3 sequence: CASSQDSPVPYNEQFF. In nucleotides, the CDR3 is TGTGCCAGCAGTCAGGACTCACCTGTTCCTTACAATGAGCAGTTCTTC. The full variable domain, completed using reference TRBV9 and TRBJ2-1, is DSGVTQTPKHLITATGQRVTLRCSPRSGDLSVYWYQQSLDQGLQFLIQYYNGEERAKGNILERFSAQQFPDLHSELNLSSLELGDSALYFCASSQDSPVPYNEQFFGPGTRLTVL.

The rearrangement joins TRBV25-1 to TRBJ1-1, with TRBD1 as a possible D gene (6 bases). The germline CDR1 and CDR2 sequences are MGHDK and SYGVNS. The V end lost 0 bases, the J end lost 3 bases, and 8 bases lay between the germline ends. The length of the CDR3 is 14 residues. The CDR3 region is CASSEYRGDTEAFF. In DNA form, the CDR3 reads TGTGCCAGCAGTGAATACAGGGGCGACACTGAAGCTTTCTTT.

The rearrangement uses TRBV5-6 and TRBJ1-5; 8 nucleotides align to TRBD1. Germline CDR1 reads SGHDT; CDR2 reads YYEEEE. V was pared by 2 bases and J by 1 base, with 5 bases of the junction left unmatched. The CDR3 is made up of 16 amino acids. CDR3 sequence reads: CASSFNRGRSNQPQHF. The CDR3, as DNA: TGTGCCAGCAGCTTTAACAGGGGGAGAAGCAATCAGCCCCAGCATTTT.

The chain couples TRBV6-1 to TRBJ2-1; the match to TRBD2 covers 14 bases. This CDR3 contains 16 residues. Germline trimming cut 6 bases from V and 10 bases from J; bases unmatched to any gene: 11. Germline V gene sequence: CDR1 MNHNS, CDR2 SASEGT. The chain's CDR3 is CASRLGTSGSPSEQFF. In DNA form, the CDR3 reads TGTGCCAGCAGACTCGGGACTAGCGGGAGTCCCAGCGAGCAGTTCTTC.

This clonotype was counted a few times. The DNA of the CDR3 is TGTGCCAGCAAGAGGACTACCTTAAGCTCCTACGAGCAGTACTTC. It yields the protein CASKRTTLSSYEQYF. The genes are TRBV2 and TRBJ2-7; a possible D gene is TRBD2 (6 bases). Deletions cut 7 bases from V and 0 bases from J, with 16 bases between. Germline V gene lookup returns CDR1 SNHLY and CDR2 FYNNEI. This CDR3 contains 15 residues.

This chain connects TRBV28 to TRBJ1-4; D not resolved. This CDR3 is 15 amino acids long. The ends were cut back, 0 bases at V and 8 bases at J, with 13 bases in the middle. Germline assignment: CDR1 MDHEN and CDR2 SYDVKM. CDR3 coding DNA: TGTGCCAGCAGTTTATGGGCAGGAAGGGAGGAAAAACTGTTTTTT. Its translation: CASSLWAGREEKLFF.

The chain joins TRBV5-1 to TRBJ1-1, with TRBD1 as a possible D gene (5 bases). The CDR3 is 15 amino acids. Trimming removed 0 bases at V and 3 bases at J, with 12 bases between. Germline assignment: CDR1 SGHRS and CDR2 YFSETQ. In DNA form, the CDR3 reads TGCGCCAGCAGCTTGGTGGAGGGGCGGGACACTGAAGCTTTCTTT. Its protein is CASSLVEGRDTEAFF.

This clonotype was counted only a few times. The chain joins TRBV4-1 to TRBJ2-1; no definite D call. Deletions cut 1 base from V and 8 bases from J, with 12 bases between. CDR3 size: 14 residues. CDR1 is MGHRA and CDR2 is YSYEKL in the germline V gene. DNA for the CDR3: TGCGCCAGCAGCCAAGTAAATAGGGCCCATGAGCAGTTCTTC. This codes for CASSQVNRAHEQFF.

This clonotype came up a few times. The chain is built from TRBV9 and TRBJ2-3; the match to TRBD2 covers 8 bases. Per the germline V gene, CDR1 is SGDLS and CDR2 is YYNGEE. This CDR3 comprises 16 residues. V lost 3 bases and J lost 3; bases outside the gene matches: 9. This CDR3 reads CASSGRGGGGTDTQYF. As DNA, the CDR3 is TGTGCCAGCAGCGGGCGAGGAGGCGGGGGGACAGATACGCAGTATTTT.

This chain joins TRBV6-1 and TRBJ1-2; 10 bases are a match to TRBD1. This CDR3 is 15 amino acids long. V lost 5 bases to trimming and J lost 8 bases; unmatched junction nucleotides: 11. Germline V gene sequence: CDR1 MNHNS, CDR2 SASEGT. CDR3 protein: CASSPLGQGDWGYTF. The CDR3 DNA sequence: TGTGCCAGCAGTCCCCTCGGACAGGGGGATTGGGGCTACACCTTC.

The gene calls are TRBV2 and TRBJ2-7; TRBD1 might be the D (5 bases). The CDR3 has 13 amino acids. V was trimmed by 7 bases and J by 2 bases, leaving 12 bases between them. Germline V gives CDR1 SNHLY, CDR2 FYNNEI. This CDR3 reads CASKDRVTYEQYF. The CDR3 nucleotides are TGTGCCAGCAAAGACAGAGTCACCTACGAGCAGTACTTC.

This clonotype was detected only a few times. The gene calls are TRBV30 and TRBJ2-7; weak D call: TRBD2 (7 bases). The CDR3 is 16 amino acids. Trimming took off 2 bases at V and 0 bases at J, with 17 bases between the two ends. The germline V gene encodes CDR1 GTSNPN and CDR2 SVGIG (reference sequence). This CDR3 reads CAWSIRGAHSSYEQYF. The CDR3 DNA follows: TGTGCCTGGAGTATTCGGGGGGCTCACAGCTCCTACGAGCAGTACTTC.

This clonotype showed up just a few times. CDR3 in amino acids: CASAPRGAYEQYF. The CDR3 coding sequence is TGTGCCAGCGCACCCCGCGGGGCCTACGAGCAGTACTTC. The V call is TRBV27, the J call TRBJ2-7; maybe TRBD2 (6 bases). Germline V gene data show CDR1 as MNHEY and CDR2 as SMNVEV (reference sequence). The CDR3 totals 13 residues. V dropped 8 bases and J dropped 2 bases, with 13 bases sitting between them.